The 27 T cell receptor beta chains reported below all come from one sample, sequenced in a study of blood T cell repertoires in COVID-19. Profiling relied on immunoSEQ multiplex PCR, and the TCRdb table lists in-frame clones only, not all of them. The table includes 150,000 or so clones, more than 80% detected once. Specimen: PBMCs or T cells enriched from blood (not recorded which). The receptor set was obtained from a man aged 50 to 59 who had recovered from COVID-19.

The chain joins TRBV2 to TRBJ1-4; D call uncertain. With 1 base removed from V and 8 bases from J, the gap between germline ends came to 14 bases. In germline, CDR1 is SNHLY, CDR2 FYNNEI. The CDR3 loop spans 15 amino acids. Here the CDR3 reads CASSEVGLPVEKLFF. Written as DNA, the CDR3 is TGTGCCAGCAGTGAAGTTGGACTCCCGGTAGAAAAACTGTTTTTT.

This chain uses TRBV4-1 with TRBJ2-6; perhaps TRBD1 as D (6 bases). Germline V CDR1 and CDR2: MGHRA, YSYEKL. There are 15 residues in the CDR3. V was trimmed by 4 bases and J by 2 bases, leaving 9 bases between them. CDR3: CASSPTGTGANVLTF. DNA of the CDR3: TGCGCCAGCAGCCCCACAGGGACTGGGGCCAACGTCCTGACTTTC.

The V and J genes are TRBV5-1 and TRBJ1-2; unclear D gene. Germline CDR1 and CDR2: SGHRS and YFSETQ. Trimming took off 2 bases at V and 5 bases at J, with 13 bases between the two ends. The CDR3 runs 14 residues. CDR3 DNA sequence: TGCGCCAGCAGCTTATTAGTCCGAGATTATGGCTACACCTTC. Translated, it gives CASSLLVRDYGYTF.

This rearrangement joins TRBV3-1 (or the pseudogene TRBV3-2) to TRBJ2-7; 12 nucleotides align to TRBD2. Germline V CDR1 and CDR2: LGHDT, YNNKEL (reference sequence). V was pared by 10 bases and J by 7 bases, with 23 bases of the junction left unmatched. CDR3 length equals 18 residues. CDR3 sequence reads: CATSRKVNLAGGPGEQYF. The CDR3, as DNA: TGTGCCACATCACGAAAAGTAAACCTAGCGGGAGGGCCTGGAGAGCAGTACTTC.

This clone was counted a single time. J is TRBJ2-7 and V is TRBV13; 7 nucleotides align to TRBD2. In germline, CDR1 is PRHDT, CDR2 FYEKMQ (reference sequence). V lost 5 bases, J lost 5 bases, and 15 bases stayed unmatched. The CDR3 length is 16 residues. CDR3 region: CASSQEMVLAGDEQYF. The CDR3 nucleotides are TGTGCCAGCAGCCAAGAAATGGTATTAGCGGGCGACGAGCAGTACTTC.

The CDR3 nucleotides read TGTGCCAGCAGGACTAGCGGGAGACAGCGTGGCACCGGGGAGCTGTTTTTT. It codes for CASRTSGRQRGTGELFF. This chain joins TRBV2 and TRBJ2-2; the match to TRBD2 covers 12 bases. The CDR3 extends over 17 amino acids. Germline CDR1 SNHLY, CDR2 FYNNEI. The V gene end was trimmed by 6 bases and the J gene end by 4 bases; junction bases not matched to a gene: 9.

This rearrangement joins TRBV30 to TRBJ1-1; no clear D gene. Trimming removed 5 bases at V and 4 bases at J, with 11 bases between. The germline CDR1 and CDR2 sequences are GTSNPN and SVGIG (reference sequence). The CDR3 is 12 amino acids. The chain's CDR3 is CAWEVELTEAFF. The CDR3, as DNA: TGTGCCTGGGAGGTGGAGCTCACTGAAGCTTTCTTT. The whole variable domain, filled in from reference TRBV30 and TRBJ1-1, reads SQTIHQWPATLVQPVGSPLSLECTVEGTSNPNLYWYRQAAGRGLQLLFYSVGIGQISSEVPQNLSASRPQDRQFILSSKKLLLSDSGFYLCAWEVELTEAFFGQGTRLTVV.

This chain connects TRBV6-2 or TRBV6-3 to TRBJ2-1; 8 nucleotides agree with TRBD2. From germline, CDR1 is MNHEY and CDR2 SVGEGT. This CDR3 has 15 amino acids. The ends lost 4 bases at V and 9 bases at J; junction bases unmatched: 11. CDR3: CASSSTYGGASEQFF. The CDR3 DNA reads as TGTGCCAGCAGTTCCACGTACGGGGGGGCCAGTGAGCAGTTCTTC.

The J gene is TRBJ1-6, the V gene TRBV19; D not certain. With 6 bases removed from V and 0 bases from J, the gap between germline ends came to 9 bases. This CDR3 region has 15 residues. Germline V CDR1 and CDR2: LNHDA, SQIVND (reference sequence). Here the CDR3 DNA reads TGTGCCAGTAGAAAGAGTACCTCCTATAATTCACCCCTCCACTTT. It encodes CASRKSTSYNSPLHF.

The chain carries TRBV12-3 or TRBV12-4 and TRBJ2-7; D unclear. The CDR3 totals 13 residues. Trimming stripped 6 bases from V and 3 bases from J, with 12 bases between. The CDR3 protein is CASSSLTYYEQYF. CDR3 bases: TGTGCCAGCAGCTCATTGACATACTACGAGCAGTACTTC.

CDR3 loop: CASSRRSAANYGYTF. The DNA of the CDR3 is TGTGCCAGCAGCCGGCGGTCAGCAGCTAACTATGGCTACACCTTC. The chain carries TRBV13 and TRBJ1-2; D gene unclear. This CDR3 has 15 residues. With 5 bases removed from V and 0 bases from J, the gap between germline ends came to 13 bases. Germline V gene sequence: CDR1 PRHDT, CDR2 FYEKMQ (reference sequence).

This sequence joins TRBV7-6 and TRBJ1-5; 7 bases match TRBD1. The germline V gene encodes CDR1 SGHVS and CDR2 FNYEAQ. The V gene end was trimmed by 1 base and the J gene end by 4 bases; junction bases not matched to a gene: 4. CDR3 length: 15 amino acids. The DNA of the CDR3 is TGTGCCAGCAGCTTAGTGGCAGGGGGGAATCAGCCCCAGCATTTT. Its translation is CASSLVAGGNQPQHF.

This chain uses TRBV23-1 with TRBJ1-3; D not resolved. TRBV23-1 is designated an ORF whose function remains uncertain. Trimming took off 0 bases at V and 0 bases at J, with 9 bases between the two ends. The CDR3 length is 16 residues. Here the CDR3 DNA reads TGCGCCAGCAGTCAATCGGCGCGGGACTCTGGAAACACCATATATTTT. It translates to CASSQSARDSGNTIYF.

The rearrangement joins TRBV6-6 to TRBJ1-5; 8 bases agree with TRBD1. Germline CDR1 and CDR2: MNHNY and SVGAGI (reference sequence). With 11 bases clipped from V and 3 bases from J, the junction kept 6 bases outside the gene matches. The CDR3 is 13 amino acids. Written as DNA, the CDR3 is TGTGCCGCACAGGGGGAATTCAATCAGCCCCAGCATTTT. Its translation is CAAQGEFNQPQHF.

This chain links TRBV5-6 with TRBJ2-1; TRBD1 matches at 12 bases. This CDR3 spans 19 amino acids. The V gene end was trimmed by 4 bases and the J gene end by 0 bases; junction bases not matched to a gene: 11. The germline V gene has CDR1 SGHDT and CDR2 YYEEEE. CDR3 bases: TGTGCCAGCAGCCGAGGGACAGGGGGCCCCGGAAGCTCCTACAATGAGCAGTTCTTC. Residues: CASSRGTGGPGSSYNEQFF.

The J gene is TRBJ1-2, the V gene TRBV28; a weak D match, TRBD1 (5 bases). The CDR3 length is 15 residues. The ends were cut back, 1 base at V and 4 bases at J, with 13 bases in the middle. In germline, CDR1 is MDHEN, CDR2 SYDVKM. CDR3 amino acids: CASSLLTGLSYGYTF. The DNA of the CDR3 is TGTGCCAGCAGTTTATTAACAGGCCTTAGCTATGGCTACACCTTC.

The chain carries TRBV5-1 and TRBJ1-1, with D hard to call. Germline CDR1 and CDR2: SGHRS and YFSETQ. V shed 4 bases and J shed 4 bases, with 11 bases lying between them. This CDR3 has 13 residues. The DNA of the CDR3 is TGCGCCAGCAGCGTATTACCGGGCACTGAAGCTTTCTTT. Protein: CASSVLPGTEAFF.

V is TRBV6-5 and J is TRBJ1-4; D call uncertain. The germline V gene encodes CDR1 MNHEY and CDR2 SVGAGI. CDR3 length: 15 amino acids. V dropped 6 bases and J dropped 6 bases, with 17 bases sitting between them. This CDR3 reads CASSRSVRLDEKLFF. The DNA of the CDR3 is TGTGCCAGCAGCCGTTCGGTCCGGCTAGATGAAAAACTGTTTTTT.

V usage is TRBV7-9 and J usage is TRBJ1-4, with 7 bases aligning to TRBD1. Germline loops: CDR1 SEHNR, CDR2 FQNEAQ (reference sequence). Trimming took 1 base from V and 9 from J; bases not matched to a gene: 11. The CDR3 consists of 16 residues. CDR3 sequence (DNA): TGTGCCAGCAGCTTAGTATTCGGGACAGCCGAGAAAAAACTGTTTTTT. Its protein product is CASSLVFGTAEKKLFF. Combining the CDR3 with reference TRBV7-9 and TRBJ1-4 gives the whole variable domain DTGVSQNPRHKITKRGQNVTFRCDPISEHNRLYWYRQTLGQGPEFLTYFQNEAQLEKSRLLSDRFSAERPKGSFSTLEIQRTEQGDSAMYLCASSLVFGTAEKKLFFGSGTQLSVL.

This clone occurred a few times. This CDR3 reads CASSRQGGPSSGNTIYF. CDR3 sequence (DNA): TGTGCCAGCAGCCGACAGGGGGGACCTAGCTCTGGAAACACCATATATTTT. The rearrangement uses TRBV7-8 and TRBJ1-3; the match to TRBD1 covers 9 bases. V lost 5 bases, J lost 0 bases, and 8 bases stayed unmatched. The germline V gene has CDR1 SGHVS and CDR2 FQNEAQ. The CDR3 sequence is 17 residues long.

This clone was recorded once. The chain carries TRBV7-2 and TRBJ2-1; weak D call: TRBD2 (6 bases). CDR3 length: 15 amino acids. V was clipped by 4 bases and J by 6 bases, with 16 bases between them. CDR1 and CDR2 from the germline V gene are SGHTA and FQGNSA. The CDR3 is CASSSAGILGNEQFF. The CDR3 DNA follows: TGTGCCAGCAGCTCCGCGGGGATCCTAGGCAATGAGCAGTTCTTC.

This clone was seen only a few times. The chain couples TRBV4-2 to TRBJ2-7; D is perhaps TRBD2 (5 bases). V dropped 1 base and J dropped 6 bases, with 16 bases sitting between them. CDR1 LGHNA and CDR2 YNFKEQ come from the germline V gene. The CDR3 is 15 residues long. DNA for the CDR3: TGTGCCAGCAGCCAAGGGGCCTCGCGGGTGGGCGAGCAGTACGTC. Translated: CASSQGASRVGEQYV.

V gene TRBV29-1 combines with J gene TRBJ1-5, with D maybe TRBD1 (5 bases). CDR3 length equals 14 residues. Trimming removed 6 bases from V and 2 bases from J, with 14 bases in between. CDR1 SQVTM and CDR2 ANQGSEA come from the germline V gene. Here the CDR3 DNA reads TGCAGCGTCAGGGAGGGATGGGGCAATCAGCCCCAGCATTTT. This encodes CSVREGWGNQPQHF.

A few counts support this clone. This rearrangement joins TRBV24-1 to TRBJ2-5; 8 positions match TRBD1. This CDR3 spans 14 amino acids. Germline loops: CDR1 KGHDR, CDR2 SFDVKD. J was trimmed by 5 bases and V by 5 bases; bases with no gene match: 6. The CDR3 is CATSVAGGAETQYF. CDR3 in DNA: TGTGCCACCAGTGTGGCAGGGGGCGCGGAGACCCAGTACTTC.

The chain has TRBV18 and TRBJ2-3; D uncertain. The CDR3 has 14 amino acids. Germline assignment: CDR1 KGHSH and CDR2 LQKENI. Trimming left V 2 bases short and J 2 bases short, with 8 bases between. DNA for the CDR3: TGTGCCAGCTCACCATCTCCCTCCACAGATACGCAGTATTTT. Its protein product is CASSPSPSTDTQYF.

The rearrangement links TRBV7-2 to TRBJ1-2; D gene uncertain. V lost 1 base, J lost 7 bases, and 16 bases lay in between. Germline V gene sequence: CDR1 SGHTA, CDR2 FQGNSA. This CDR3 region has 15 residues. The CDR3 loop reads CASSLGRGLGGGYTF. In nucleotides, the CDR3 is TGTGCCAGCAGCTTAGGCCGGGGTCTGGGTGGTGGCTACACCTTC.

The gene calls are TRBV12-3 or TRBV12-4 and TRBJ1-5; D might be TRBD1 (6 bases). The V gene lost 3 bases and the J gene lost 9 bases, with 12 bases spanning the gap. The CDR3 runs to 13 residues. As DNA, the CDR3 is TGTGCCAGCAGTTTGGGGGGGCACAGGCCCCAGCATTTT. Amino acid sequence: CASSLGGHRPQHF.